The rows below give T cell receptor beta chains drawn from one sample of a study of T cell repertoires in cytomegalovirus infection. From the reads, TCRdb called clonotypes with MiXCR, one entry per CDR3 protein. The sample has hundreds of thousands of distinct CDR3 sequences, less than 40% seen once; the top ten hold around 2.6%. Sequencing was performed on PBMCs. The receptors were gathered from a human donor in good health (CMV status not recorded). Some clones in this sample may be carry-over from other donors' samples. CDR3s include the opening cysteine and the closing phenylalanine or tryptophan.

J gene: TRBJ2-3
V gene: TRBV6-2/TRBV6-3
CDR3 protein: CASSLTRGLTDTQYF

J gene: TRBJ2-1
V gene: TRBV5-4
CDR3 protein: CASSYRDTPGLAENEQFF

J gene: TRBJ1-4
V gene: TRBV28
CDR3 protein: CASTTPQGTNEKLFF

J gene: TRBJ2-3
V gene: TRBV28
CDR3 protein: CASSPSGTIPPQYF

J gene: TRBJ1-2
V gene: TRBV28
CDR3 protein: CASSSKRQGYGYTF

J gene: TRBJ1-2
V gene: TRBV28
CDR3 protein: CASRVTGIDGYTF

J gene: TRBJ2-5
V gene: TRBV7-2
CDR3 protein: CASIPSGGPGETQYF

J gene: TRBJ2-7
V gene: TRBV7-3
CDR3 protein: CASSTFQGAYEQYF

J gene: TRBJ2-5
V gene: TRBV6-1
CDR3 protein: CASSEGRTRGRGTQYF

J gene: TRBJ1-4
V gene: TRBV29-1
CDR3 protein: CSVNSGVTEKLFF

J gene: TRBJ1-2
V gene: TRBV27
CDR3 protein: CASSLSGRGYGYTF

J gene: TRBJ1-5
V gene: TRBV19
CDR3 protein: CASSPGTRNSNQPQHF

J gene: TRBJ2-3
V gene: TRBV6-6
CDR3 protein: CASSPRLAGGYTDTQYF

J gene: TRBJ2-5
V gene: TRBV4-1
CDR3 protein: CASSQGRDASKETQYF

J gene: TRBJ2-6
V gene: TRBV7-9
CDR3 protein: CATIGGDSFSGANVLTF

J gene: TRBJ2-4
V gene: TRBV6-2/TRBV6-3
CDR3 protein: CASSERDRGNIQYF

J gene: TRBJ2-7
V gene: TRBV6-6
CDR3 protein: CASSAIPQPSYEQYF

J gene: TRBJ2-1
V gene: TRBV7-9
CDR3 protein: CASLRGGRANEQFF

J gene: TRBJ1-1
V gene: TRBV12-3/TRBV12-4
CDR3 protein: CASSLSRGVTEAFF

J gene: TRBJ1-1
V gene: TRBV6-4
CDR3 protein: CASSPKIGTEAFF

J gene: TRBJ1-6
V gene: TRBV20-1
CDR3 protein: CSASDSSYNSPLHF

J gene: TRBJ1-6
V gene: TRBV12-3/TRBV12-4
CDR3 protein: CASSRGPYNSPLHF

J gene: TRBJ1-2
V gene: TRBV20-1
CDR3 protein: CSARPGTAYGYTF

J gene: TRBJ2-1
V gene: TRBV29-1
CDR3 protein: CSAFRQGGYNEQFF

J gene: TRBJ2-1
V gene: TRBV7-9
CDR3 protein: CASSLGNSGDNEQFF

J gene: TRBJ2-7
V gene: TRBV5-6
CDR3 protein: CASSSVGQGVYEQYF

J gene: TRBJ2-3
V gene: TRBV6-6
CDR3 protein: CASRRTAGGPDTQYF

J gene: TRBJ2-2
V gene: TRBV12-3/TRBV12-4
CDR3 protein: CASVGVDTGELFF

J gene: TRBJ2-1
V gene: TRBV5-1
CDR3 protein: CASSLAGWAGGTNEQFF

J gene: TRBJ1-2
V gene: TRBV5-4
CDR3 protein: CASSLGQVANYGYTF

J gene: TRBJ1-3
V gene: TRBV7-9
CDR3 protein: CASSTRVRRSRRPGNTIYF

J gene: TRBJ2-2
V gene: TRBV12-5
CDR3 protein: CASGLETNTGELFF

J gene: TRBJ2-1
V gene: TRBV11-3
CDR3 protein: CASSSLAEGSYNEQFF

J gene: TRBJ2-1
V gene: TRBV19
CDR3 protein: CASRTSDRGNEQFF

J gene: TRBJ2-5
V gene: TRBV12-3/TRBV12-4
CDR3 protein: CASSGDRGYQETQYF

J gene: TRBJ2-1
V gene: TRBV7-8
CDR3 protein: CASSLEGAYNEQFF

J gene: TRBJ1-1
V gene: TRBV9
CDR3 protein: CVSSEQGHTEAFF

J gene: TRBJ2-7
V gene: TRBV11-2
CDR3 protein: CASSLADGSYEQYF

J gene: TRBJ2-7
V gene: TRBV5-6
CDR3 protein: CASSWSTGTTSSYEQYF

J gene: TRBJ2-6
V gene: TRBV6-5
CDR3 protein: CASSYNINSGANVLTF